This T cell receptor (beta chain) emerged from a study of shared clonotypes between healthy human individuals. Once extracted for a subset, genomic DNA was divided evenly among several immunoSEQ plates. Clones were read by immunoSEQ multiplex PCR, and TCRdb kept only the in-frame ones, dropping some. The table lists nearly 2 million clones, about 95% of them singletons. Naive CD8 cells were CD45RO-negative, positively selected for CCR7, excluding terminally differentiated effector memory CD45RA+ cells. Germline CDR1 reads MGHRA; CDR2 reads YSYEKL. This CDR3 has 16 amino acids. V lost 4 bases and J lost 6; bases outside the gene matches: 14.

This TCR derives from a man younger than 30 in good health. Sequenced sample: naive CD8+ T cells sorted from blood. The chain is built from TRBV4-1 and TRBJ2-7; 8 nucleotides match TRBD1. The CDR3 DNA reads as TGCGCCAGCAGCCGCAACGACCCCAGGGGGCGGGCCGAGCAGTACTTC. Translating it yields CASSRNDPRGRAEQYF.